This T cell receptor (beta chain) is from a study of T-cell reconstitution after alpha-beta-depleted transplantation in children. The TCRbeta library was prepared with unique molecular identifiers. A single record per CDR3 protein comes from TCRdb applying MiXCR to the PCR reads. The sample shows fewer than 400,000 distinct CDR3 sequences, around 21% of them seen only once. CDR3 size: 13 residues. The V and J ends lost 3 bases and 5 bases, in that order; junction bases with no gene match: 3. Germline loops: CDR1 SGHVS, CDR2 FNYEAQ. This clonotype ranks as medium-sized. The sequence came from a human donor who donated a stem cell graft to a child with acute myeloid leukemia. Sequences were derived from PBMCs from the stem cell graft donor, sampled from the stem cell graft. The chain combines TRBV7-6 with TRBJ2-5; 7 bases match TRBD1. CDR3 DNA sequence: TGTGCCAGCAGCTTCCCGGGACAGGAGACCCAGTACTTC. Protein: CASSFPGQETQYF.